The clone carrying this T cell receptor beta chain was counted a single time. The age range of participants was about 18 to 100 years, with residence in about two dozen US areas. Categorization into cohorts depended on clinical history that participants reported. These data come from a study of blood T cell repertoires in COVID-19. Overall study context: There were acute and convalescent COVID-19 samples, and they came from the United States, Italy and Spain.

CDR3 size: 16 residues. Germline V gene sequence: CDR1 MNHEY, CDR2 SVGAGI. V dropped 0 bases and J dropped 5 bases, with 17 bases sitting between them. Per the authors' pipeline: Amplification with reference gene primers provided the estimates of nucleated cell counts. Clones were read by immunoSEQ multiplex PCR, and TCRdb kept only the in-frame ones, dropping some. That table supplies the V and J calls and clone size; D and trimming were determined from the DNA. The table shows about 400,000 clones, with around 87% occurring only once. The clonotype comes from a woman aged 50 to 65 who had recovered from COVID-19. The chain combines TRBV6-5 with TRBJ2-7; D possibly corresponds to TRBD2 (6 bases). The sample taken for sequencing was PBMCs or T cells enriched from blood (not recorded which). Here the CDR3 reads CASSYSIMGGTHEQYF. In DNA, the CDR3 is TGTGCCAGCAGTTACTCGATTATGGGCGGGACCCACGAGCAGTACTTC.